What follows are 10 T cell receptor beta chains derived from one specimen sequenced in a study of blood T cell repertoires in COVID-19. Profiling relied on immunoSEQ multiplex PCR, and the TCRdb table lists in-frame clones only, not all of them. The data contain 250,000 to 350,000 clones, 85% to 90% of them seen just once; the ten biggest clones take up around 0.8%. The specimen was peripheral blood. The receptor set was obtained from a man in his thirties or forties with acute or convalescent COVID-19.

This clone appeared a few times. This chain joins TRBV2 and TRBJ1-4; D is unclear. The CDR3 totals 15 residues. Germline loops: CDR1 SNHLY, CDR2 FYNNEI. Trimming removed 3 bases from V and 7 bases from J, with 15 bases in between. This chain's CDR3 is CASSDTRSAGEKLFF. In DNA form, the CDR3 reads TGTGCCAGCAGTGACACGCGGTCGGCCGGTGAAAAACTGTTTTTT.

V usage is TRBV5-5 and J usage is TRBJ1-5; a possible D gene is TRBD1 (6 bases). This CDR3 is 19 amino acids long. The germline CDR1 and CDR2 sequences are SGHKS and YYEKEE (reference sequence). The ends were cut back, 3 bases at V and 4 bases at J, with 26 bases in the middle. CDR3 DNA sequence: TGTGCCAGCAGCTCAGGGGCGGCGAGCGGCACAGGGCGAAATCAGCCCCAGCATTTT. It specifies CASSSGAASGTGRNQPQHF.

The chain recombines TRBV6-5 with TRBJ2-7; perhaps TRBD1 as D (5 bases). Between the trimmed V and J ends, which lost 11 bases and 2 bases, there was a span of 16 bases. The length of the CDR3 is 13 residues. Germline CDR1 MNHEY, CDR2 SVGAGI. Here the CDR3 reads CAGSLGQAYEQYF. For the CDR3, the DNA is TGTGCCGGAAGCCTTGGACAAGCCTACGAGCAGTACTTC.

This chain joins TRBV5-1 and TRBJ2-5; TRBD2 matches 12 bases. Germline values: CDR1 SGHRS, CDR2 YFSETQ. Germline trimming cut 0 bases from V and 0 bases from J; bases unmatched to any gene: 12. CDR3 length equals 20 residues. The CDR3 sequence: CASSLAGTSGSNWYQETQYF. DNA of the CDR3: TGCGCCAGCAGCTTGGCCGGGACTAGCGGGTCAAATTGGTACCAAGAGACCCAGTACTTC.

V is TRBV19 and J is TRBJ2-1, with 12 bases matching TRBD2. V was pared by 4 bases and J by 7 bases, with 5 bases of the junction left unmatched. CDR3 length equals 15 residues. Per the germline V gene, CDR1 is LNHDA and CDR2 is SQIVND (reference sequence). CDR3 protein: CASSTTSGGDNEQFF. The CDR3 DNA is TGTGCCAGTAGTACGACTAGCGGGGGCGATAATGAGCAGTTCTTC.

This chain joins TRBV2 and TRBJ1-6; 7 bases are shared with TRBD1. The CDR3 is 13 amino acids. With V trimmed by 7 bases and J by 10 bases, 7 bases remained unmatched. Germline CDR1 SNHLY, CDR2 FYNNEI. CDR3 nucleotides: TGTGCCAGCACCGGACAGGCACAATCACCCCTCCACTTT. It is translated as CASTGQAQSPLHF.

CDR3 amino acids: CASSTGIHNEQFF. The CDR3, as DNA: TGTGCCAGCAGTACAGGTATCCACAATGAGCAGTTCTTC. The chain is built from TRBV6-5 and TRBJ2-1; perhaps TRBD1 as D (5 bases). Germline V lookup: CDR1 MNHEY, CDR2 SVGAGI. The ends were cut back, 5 bases at V and 5 bases at J, with 10 bases in the middle. This CDR3 is built from 13 residues.

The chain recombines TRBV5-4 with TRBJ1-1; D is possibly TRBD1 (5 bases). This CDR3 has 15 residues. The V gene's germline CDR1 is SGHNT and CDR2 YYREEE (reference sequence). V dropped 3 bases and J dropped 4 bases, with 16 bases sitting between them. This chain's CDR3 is CASSSGGLRITEAFF. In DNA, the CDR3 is TGTGCCAGCAGCTCGGGGGGACTGAGAATCACTGAAGCTTTCTTT.

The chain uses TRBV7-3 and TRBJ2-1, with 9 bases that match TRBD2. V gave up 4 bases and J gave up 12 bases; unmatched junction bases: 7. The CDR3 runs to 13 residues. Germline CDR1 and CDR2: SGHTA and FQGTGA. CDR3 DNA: TGTGCCAGCAGCTCCCTTAGCGGGAGTAGGCAGTTCTTC. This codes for CASSSLSGSRQFF.

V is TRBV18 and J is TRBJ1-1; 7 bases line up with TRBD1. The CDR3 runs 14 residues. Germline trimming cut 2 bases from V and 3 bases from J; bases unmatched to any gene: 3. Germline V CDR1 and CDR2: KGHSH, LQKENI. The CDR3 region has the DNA TGTGCCAGCTCACCAAACAGGGGAGACACTGAAGCTTTCTTT. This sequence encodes CASSPNRGDTEAFF. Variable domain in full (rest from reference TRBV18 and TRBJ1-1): NAGVMQNPRHLVRRRGQEARLRCSPMKGHSHVYWYRQLPEEGLKFMVYLQKENIIDESGMPKERFSAEFPKEGPSILRIQQVVRGDSAAYFCASSPNRGDTEAFFGQGTRLTVV.